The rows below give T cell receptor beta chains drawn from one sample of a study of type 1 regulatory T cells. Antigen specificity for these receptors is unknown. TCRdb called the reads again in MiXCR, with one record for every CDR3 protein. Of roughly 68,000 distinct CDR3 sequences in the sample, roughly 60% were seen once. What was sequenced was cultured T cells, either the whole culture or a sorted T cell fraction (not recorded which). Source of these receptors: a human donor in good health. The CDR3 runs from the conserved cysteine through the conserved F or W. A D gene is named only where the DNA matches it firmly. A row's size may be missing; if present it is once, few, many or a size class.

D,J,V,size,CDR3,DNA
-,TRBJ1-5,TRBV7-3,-,CASSLNREDDGDQPQHF,TGTGCCAGCAGCTTGAACAGGGAAGATGACGGGGATCAGCCCCAGCATTTT
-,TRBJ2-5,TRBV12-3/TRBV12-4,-,CASSLALGGPETQYF,TGTGCCAGCAGTTTAGCGCTAGGGGGTCCGGAGACCCAGTACTTC
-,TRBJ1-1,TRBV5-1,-,CASSLLVGGGEAFF,TGCGCCAGCAGCTTGCTCGTGGGAGGAGGTGAAGCTTTCTTT
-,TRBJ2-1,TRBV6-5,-,CASSSLLRASRVTEQFF,TGTGCCAGCAGTTCCCTACTTAGGGCTAGTCGGGTCACTGAGCAGTTCTTC
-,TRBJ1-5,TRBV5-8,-,CASSFGGGWSNQPQHF,TGTGCCAGCAGCTTCGGGGGTGGTTGGAGCAATCAGCCCCAGCATTTT
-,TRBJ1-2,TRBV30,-,CAWSRGSYGYTF,TGTGCCTGGAGTCGGGGCAGCTATGGCTACACCTTC
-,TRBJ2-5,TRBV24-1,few,CATSDLETQYF,TGTGCCACCAGTGACCTAGAGACCCAGTACTTC
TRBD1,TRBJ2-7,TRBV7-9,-,CASSRTSTGGEQYF,TGTGCCAGCAGCCGAACCTCGACAGGGGGCGAGCAGTACTTC
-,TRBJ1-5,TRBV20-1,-,CSARGGNNQPQHF,TGCAGTGCCCGAGGGGGGAACAATCAGCCCCAGCATTTT
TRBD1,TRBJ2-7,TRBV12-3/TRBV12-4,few,CASSRTGMPYEQYF,TGTGCCAGCAGCCGGACAGGGATGCCCTACGAGCAGTACTTC
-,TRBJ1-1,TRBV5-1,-,CASSLLQDTEAFF,TGCGCCAGCAGCTTGCTCCAGGACACTGAAGCTTTCTTT
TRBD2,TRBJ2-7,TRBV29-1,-,CSVGGTLSSYEQYF,TGCAGCGTGGGGGGGACCCTGAGCTCCTACGAGCAGTACTTC
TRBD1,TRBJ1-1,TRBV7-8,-,CASSLGRGASNTEAFF,TGTGCCAGCAGTTTAGGCAGGGGGGCCTCGAACACTGAAGCTTTCTTT
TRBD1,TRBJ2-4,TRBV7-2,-,CASSLNPGQGVRAKNIQYF,TGTGCCAGCAGCCTAAACCCGGGACAGGGGGTGAGGGCCAAAAACATTCAGTACTTC
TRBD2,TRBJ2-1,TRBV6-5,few,CASSTSGRAHNEQFF,TGTGCCAGCAGTACTAGCGGGAGGGCCCACAATGAGCAGTTCTTC
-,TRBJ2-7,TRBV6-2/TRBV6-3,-,CATWGYVTYEQYF,TGTGCCACCTGGGGGTATGTTACCTACGAGCAGTACTTC
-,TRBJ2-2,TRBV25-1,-,CASSAQSIGELFF,TGTGCCAGCAGTGCCCAGTCGATAGGGGAGCTGTTTTTT
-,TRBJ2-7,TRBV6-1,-,CASSPGLWGYF,TGTGCCAGCAGTCCCGGCCTGTGGGGGTACTTC
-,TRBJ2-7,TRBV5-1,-,CASSFRQDIYEQYF,TGCGCCAGCAGCTTTCGTCAGGACATCTACGAGCAGTACTTC
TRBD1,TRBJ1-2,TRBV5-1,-,CASSLGDRGYGYTF,TGCGCCAGCAGCTTGGGGGACAGGGGCTATGGCTACACCTTC
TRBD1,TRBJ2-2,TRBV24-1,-,CATSGDRGSNTGELFF,TGTGCCACCAGTGGGGACAGGGGATCGAACACCGGGGAGCTGTTTTTT
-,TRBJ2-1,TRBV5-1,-,CASRPRLVGSYNEQFF,TGCGCCAGCAGACCCCGGTTAGTGGGGTCCTACAATGAGCAGTTCTTC
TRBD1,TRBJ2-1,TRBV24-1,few,CATSDFYRGNSRGEQFF,TGTGCCACCAGTGATTTTTACAGGGGTAATTCCAGAGGTGAGCAGTTCTTC